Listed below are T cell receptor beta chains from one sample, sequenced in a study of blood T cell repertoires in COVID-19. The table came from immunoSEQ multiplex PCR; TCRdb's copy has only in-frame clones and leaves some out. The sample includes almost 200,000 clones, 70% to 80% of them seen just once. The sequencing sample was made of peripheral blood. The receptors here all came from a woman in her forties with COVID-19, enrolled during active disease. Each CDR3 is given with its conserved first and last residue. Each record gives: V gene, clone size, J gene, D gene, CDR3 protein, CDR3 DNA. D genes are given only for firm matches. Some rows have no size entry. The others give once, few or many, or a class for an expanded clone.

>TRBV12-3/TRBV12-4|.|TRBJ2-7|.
CASSTGLPSKQYF
TGTGCCAGCAGTACGGGACTCCCTTCAAAGCAGTACTTC
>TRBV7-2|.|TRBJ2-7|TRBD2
CASSLTSGGQKSYEQYF
TGTGCCAGCAGCCTGACTAGCGGGGGCCAAAAATCCTACGAGCAGTACTTC
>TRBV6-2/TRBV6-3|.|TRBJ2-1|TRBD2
CASSFTSGGARGLASYNEQFF
TGTGCCAGCAGTTTTACTAGCGGGGGGGCAAGAGGACTAGCCTCCTACAATGAGCAGTTCTTC
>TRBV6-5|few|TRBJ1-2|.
CASSYSSDRNYGYTF
TGTGCCAGCAGTTACTCGTCCGACAGGAACTATGGCTACACCTTC
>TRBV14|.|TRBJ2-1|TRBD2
CASSPLAGGTYNEQFF
TGTGCCAGCAGCCCACTAGCGGGGGGAACCTACAATGAGCAGTTCTTC
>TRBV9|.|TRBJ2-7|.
CASSVASSQPYEQYF
TGTGCCAGCAGCGTAGCTTCTAGCCAACCCTACGAGCAGTACTTC
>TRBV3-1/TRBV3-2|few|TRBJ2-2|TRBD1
CASSQEVWERGRNTGELFF
TGTGCCAGCAGCCAAGAAGTTTGGGAAAGGGGGCGTAACACCGGGGAGCTGTTTTTT
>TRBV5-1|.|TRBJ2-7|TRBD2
CASSFRTSGIREQYF
TGCGCCAGCAGCTTCAGGACTAGCGGGATTCGCGAGCAGTACTTC
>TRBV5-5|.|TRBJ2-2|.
CASSSFSTGELFF
TGTGCCAGCAGCTCGTTTAGCACCGGGGAGCTGTTTTTT
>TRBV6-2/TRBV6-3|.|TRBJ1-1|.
CASSYRVGTEAFF
TGTGCCAGCAGTTACCGTGTCGGGACTGAAGCTTTCTTT
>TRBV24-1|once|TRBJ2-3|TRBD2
CATGGLAGDTDTQYF
TGTGCCACCGGCGGACTAGCGGGAGACACAGATACGCAGTATTTT
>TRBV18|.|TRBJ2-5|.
CASSLYETRGGETQYF
TGTGCCAGCTCACTATACGAGACCAGGGGCGGGGAGACCCAGTACTTC
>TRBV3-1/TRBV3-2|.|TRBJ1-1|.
CASRLGGTEAFF
TGTGCCAGCAGACTTGGGGGGACTGAAGCTTTCTTT
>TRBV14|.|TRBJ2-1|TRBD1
CASSQDRGTGGSNEQFF
TGTGCCAGCAGCCAAGATAGGGGGACAGGGGGCTCGAATGAGCAGTTCTTC
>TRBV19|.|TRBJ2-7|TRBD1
CASSGGQGASEQYF
TGTGCCAGTAGTGGGGGACAGGGGGCGAGCGAGCAGTACTTC
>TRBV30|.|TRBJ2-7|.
CAWTLARSYEQYF
TGTGCCTGGACGCTAGCGAGATCCTACGAGCAGTACTTC
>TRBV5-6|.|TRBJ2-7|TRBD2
CASSPTGTSGTYEQYF
TGTGCCAGCAGCCCAACTGGGACTAGCGGGACCTACGAGCAGTACTTC
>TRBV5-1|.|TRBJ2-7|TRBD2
CASSLLAGAAYEQYF
TGCGCCAGCAGCTTACTAGCGGGGGCCGCCTACGAGCAGTACTTC
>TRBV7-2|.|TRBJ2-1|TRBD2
CASSFSAGGYEQFF
TGTGCCAGCAGCTTTTCAGCGGGAGGGTATGAGCAGTTCTTC
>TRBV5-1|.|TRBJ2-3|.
CASRTATDTQYF
TGCGCCAGCCGGACTGCTACAGATACGCAGTATTTT
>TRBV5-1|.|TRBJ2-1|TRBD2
CASRTSGALYNEQFF
TGCGCCAGCCGGACTAGCGGGGCCCTCTACAATGAGCAGTTCTTC
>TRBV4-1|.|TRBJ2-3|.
CASSQAGGRDTQYF
TGCGCCAGCAGCCAAGCAGGGGGGAGGGATACGCAGTATTTT
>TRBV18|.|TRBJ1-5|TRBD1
CASSPGQGSQPQHF
TGTGCCAGCTCCCCCGGACAGGGGAGTCAGCCCCAGCATTTT
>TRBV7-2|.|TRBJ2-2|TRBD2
CASSSGLAEGELFF
TGTGCCAGCAGCTCGGGACTAGCGGAGGGGGAGCTGTTTTTT
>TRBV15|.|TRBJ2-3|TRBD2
CATSRVPGGVTDTQYF
TGTGCCACCAGCAGAGTCCCGGGGGGGGTCACAGATACGCAGTATTTT
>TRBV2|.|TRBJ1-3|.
CACHSDGVTGGNTIYF
TGTGCCTGCCACTCCGACGGGGTAACTGGTGGGAACACCATATATTTT
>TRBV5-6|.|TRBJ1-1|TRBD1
CASSLGTGKAAFF
TGTGCCAGCAGCTTGGGGACAGGGAAGGCGGCTTTCTTT
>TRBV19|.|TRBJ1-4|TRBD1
CASSKSGQGSEKLFF
TGTGCCAGTAGTAAGTCGGGACAGGGGTCTGAAAAACTGTTTTTT
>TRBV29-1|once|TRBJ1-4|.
CSVARDTEKLFF
TGCAGCGTGGCCCGGGACACCGAAAAACTGTTTTTT
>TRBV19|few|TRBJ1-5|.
CASSGTQDQPQHF
TGTGCCAGTAGTGGGACTCAGGATCAGCCCCAGCATTTT
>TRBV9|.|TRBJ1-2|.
CASSTVLGRNYTF
TGTGCCAGCAGCACGGTCTTGGGGAGGAACTACACCTTC
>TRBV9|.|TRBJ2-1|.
CASSTRDAGNEQFF
TGTGCCAGCAGCACGCGGGACGCCGGTAATGAGCAGTTCTTC
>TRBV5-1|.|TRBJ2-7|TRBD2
CASSKDTTSAYEQYF
TGCGCCAGCAGCAAAGACACAACTAGCGCCTACGAGCAGTACTTC
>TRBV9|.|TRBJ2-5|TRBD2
CASSVASGGQETQYF
TGTGCCAGCAGCGTAGCAAGCGGGGGCCAAGAGACCCAGTACTTC
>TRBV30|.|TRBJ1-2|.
CAWSVRYGYTF
TGTGCCTGGAGTGTGAGGTATGGCTACACCTTC
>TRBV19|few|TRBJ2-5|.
CASSTTDRETQYF
TGTGCCAGTAGCACGACAGACCGAGAGACCCAGTACTTC
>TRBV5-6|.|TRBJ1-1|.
CASSTPGGNTEAFF
TGTGCCAGCAGCACTCCCGGGGGGAACACTGAAGCTTTCTTT
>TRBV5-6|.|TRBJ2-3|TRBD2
CASSRGAGGTDTQYF
TGTGCCAGCAGCCGGGGAGCGGGGGGCACAGATACGCAGTATTTT
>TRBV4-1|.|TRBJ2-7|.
CASSFPEGFDEQYF
TGCGCCAGCAGCTTCCCCGAGGGTTTCGACGAGCAGTACTTC
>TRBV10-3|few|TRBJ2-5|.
CAISGAAGKETQYF
TGTGCCATCAGTGGGGCCGCGGGTAAAGAGACCCAGTACTTC